Given below is one T cell receptor beta chain in context. This record comes from a study of blood T cell repertoires in COVID-19. This CDR3 is built from 14 residues. V shed 2 bases and J shed 4 bases, with 8 bases lying between them. CDR1 and CDR2 from the germline V gene are SNHLY and FYNNEI. Sequenced by immunoSEQ multiplex PCR; TCRdb stores in-frame clones only, minus some. The sample holds approximately 130,000 clones, more than 65% seen once. This clonotype was obtained from a human donor in a cohort sampled during active COVID-19. Sequencing input: peripheral blood. The chain uses TRBV2 and TRBJ2-2; D not certain. The CDR3 DNA reads TGTGCCAGCAGTGAAACAGACACCACCGGGGAGCTGTTTTTT. It specifies CASSETDTTGELFF.